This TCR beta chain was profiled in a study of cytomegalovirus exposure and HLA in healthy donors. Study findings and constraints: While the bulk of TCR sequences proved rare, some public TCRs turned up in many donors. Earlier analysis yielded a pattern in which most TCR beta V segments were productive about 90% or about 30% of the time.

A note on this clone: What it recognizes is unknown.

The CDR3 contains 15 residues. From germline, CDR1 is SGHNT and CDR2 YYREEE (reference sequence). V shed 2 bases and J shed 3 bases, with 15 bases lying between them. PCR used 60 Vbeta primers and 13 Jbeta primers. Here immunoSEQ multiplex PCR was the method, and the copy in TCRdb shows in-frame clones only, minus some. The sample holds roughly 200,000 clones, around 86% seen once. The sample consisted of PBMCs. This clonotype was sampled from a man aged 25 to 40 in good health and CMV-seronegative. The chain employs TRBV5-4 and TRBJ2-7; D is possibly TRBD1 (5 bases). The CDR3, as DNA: TGTGCCAGCAGCTTTGGGGCCCCAGGCGGCTACGAGCAGTACTTC. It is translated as CASSFGAPGGYEQYF.